This T cell receptor (beta chain) was sequenced in a study of T cell responses to AZD1222 COVID-19 vaccine. Repertoires were generated with immunoSEQ multiplex PCR, while TCRdb's copy carries only in-frame clones and drops some. Among about 95,000 clones, around 90% were seen once, and the ten largest hold approximately 3.7%. The CDR3 extends over 16 amino acids. Germline CDR1 and CDR2: LNHDA and SQIVND (reference sequence). V was pared by 1 base and J by 6 bases, with 16 bases between. Sequencing was performed on peripheral blood, taken on day 0 of AZD1222 vaccination. This sequence joins TRBV19 and TRBJ1-5, with a possible D match to TRBD1 (5 bases). The source is an adult in good health. CDR3 amino acids: CASSIAGTRAGQPQHF. DNA of the CDR3: TGTGCCAGTAGTATAGCAGGGACTCGGGCCGGTCAGCCCCAGCATTTT. The whole variable domain, remainder taken from reference TRBV19 and TRBJ1-5, is DGGITQSPKYLFRKEGQNVTLSCEQNLNHDAMYWYRQDPGQGLRLIYYSQIVNDFQKGDIAEGYSVSREKKESFPLTVTSAQKNPTAFYLCASSIAGTRAGQPQHFGDGTRLSIL.